These T cell receptor beta chains were read from a single sample in a study of T cell responses to AZD1222 COVID-19 vaccine. The protocol was immunoSEQ multiplex PCR, while the TCRdb copy is restricted to in-frame clones and leaves out a portion. The data contain roughly 150,000 clones, 88% of them singletons. Specimen: peripheral blood, collected on day 0 of AZD1222 vaccination. The source of these receptors is an adult in good health. The CDR3 runs from the conserved cysteine through the conserved F or W. The order of the fields is V gene, CDR3 length, D gene, J gene, clone size, CDR3 DNA, CDR3 protein. D genes are given only for firm matches. Not all rows give a size; the values are once, few, many and, for expanded clones, a class.

TRBV18	16	TRBD1	TRBJ1-5	once	TGTGCCAGCTCAAAAGACCCCGGGACAGACAATCAGCCCCAGCATTTT	CASSKDPGTDNQPQHF
TRBV5-4	13	.	TRBJ2-1	.	TGTGCCAGCAGCTTGCCCGGAGGCAATGAGCAGTTCTTC	CASSLPGGNEQFF
TRBV27	12	TRBD1	TRBJ2-7	.	TGTGCCAGCATCGGACAGGGGAGGGAGCAGTACTTC	CASIGQGREQYF
TRBV30	15	.	TRBJ1-2	.	TGTGCCTGGAGTGCCGCCCGGGGGACAACCTATGGCTACACCTTC	CAWSAARGTTYGYTF
TRBV29-1	13	TRBD1	TRBJ2-3	once	TGCAGCCTGTTACAGGGGAACACAGATACGCAGTATTTT	CSLLQGNTDTQYF
TRBV10-3	14	.	TRBJ1-5	.	TGTGCCATCAGTGAGGTGGGGTTGGGTCAGCCCCAGCATTTT	CAISEVGLGQPQHF
TRBV19	14	.	TRBJ2-3	.	TGTGCCAGTAGCCTCCCCGGGGCCACAGATACGCAGTATTTT	CASSLPGATDTQYF
TRBV2	15	TRBD1	TRBJ2-2	.	TGTGCCAGCAGTTTACAGGGGACGAACACCGGGGAGCTGTTTTTT	CASSLQGTNTGELFF
TRBV18	14	.	TRBJ2-3	.	TGTGCCAGCTCCCCCTTGGGGTCCGGAGATACGCAGTATTTT	CASSPLGSGDTQYF
TRBV19	16	.	TRBJ1-5	.	TGTGCCAGTAGTTCTTGGGTCGGCCTTAGCAATCAGCCCCAGCATTTT	CASSSWVGLSNQPQHF
TRBV25-1	18	.	TRBJ2-7	.	TGTGCCAGCAGTGAATCGGGGAGTGTTTGGCTAGCCACCTACGAGCAGTACTTC	CASSESGSVWLATYEQYF
TRBV5-5	13	.	TRBJ1-2	.	TGTGCCAGCAGCTTGGGGACAGCCTATGGCTACACCTTC	CASSLGTAYGYTF